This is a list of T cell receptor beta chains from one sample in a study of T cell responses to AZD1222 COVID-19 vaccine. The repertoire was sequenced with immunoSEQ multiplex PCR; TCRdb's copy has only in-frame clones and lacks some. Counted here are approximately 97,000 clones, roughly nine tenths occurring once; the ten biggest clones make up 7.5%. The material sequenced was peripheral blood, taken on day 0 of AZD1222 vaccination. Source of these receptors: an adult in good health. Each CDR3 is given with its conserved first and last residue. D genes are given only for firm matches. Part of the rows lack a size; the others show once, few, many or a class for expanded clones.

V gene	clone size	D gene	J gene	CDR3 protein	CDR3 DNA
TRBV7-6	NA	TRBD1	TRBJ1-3	CASSLLQGGSGNTIYF	TGTGCCAGCAGCTTATTACAGGGGGGCTCTGGAAACACCATATATTTT
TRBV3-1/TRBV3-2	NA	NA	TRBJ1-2	CASGGSNYGYTF	TGTGCCAGCGGAGGGAGCAACTATGGCTACACCTTC
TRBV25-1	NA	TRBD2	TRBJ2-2	CASSGRGNGELFF	TGTGCCAGCAGTGGGCGGGGGAACGGGGAGCTGTTTTTT
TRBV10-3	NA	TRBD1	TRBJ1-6	CAISPTGGRNSPLHF	TGTGCCATCAGCCCAACAGGGGGCCGGAATTCACCCCTCCACTTT
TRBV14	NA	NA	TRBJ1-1	CASSQDLGQVNTEAFF	TGTGCCAGCAGCCAAGATCTCGGGCAGGTGAACACTGAAGCTTTCTTT
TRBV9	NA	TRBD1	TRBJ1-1	CASSPRQGQNTEAFF	TGTGCCAGCAGCCCAAGACAGGGGCAGAACACTGAAGCTTTCTTT
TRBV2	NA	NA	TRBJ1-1	CASRSSPPSTEAFF	TGTGCCAGCAGAAGTTCACCCCCCTCGACTGAAGCTTTCTTT
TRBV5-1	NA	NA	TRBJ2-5	CASSLVGPGETQYF	TGCGCCAGCAGCTTGGTGGGCCCAGGAGAGACCCAGTACTTC
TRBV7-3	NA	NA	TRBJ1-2	CASSLEGVDYGYTF	TGTGCCAGCAGCTTGGAGGGGGTGGACTATGGCTACACCTTC
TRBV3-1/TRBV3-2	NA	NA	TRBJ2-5	CASSQRWGFPQETQYF	TGTGCCAGCAGCCAAAGATGGGGCTTCCCTCAAGAGACCCAGTACTTC
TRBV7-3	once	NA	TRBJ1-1	CASSWGMKTEAFF	TGTGCCAGCTCTTGGGGGATGAAGACTGAAGCTTTCTTT
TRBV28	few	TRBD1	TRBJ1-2	CASSSPTGTGVYGYTF	TGTGCCAGCAGTTCACCTACCGGGACAGGGGTCTATGGCTACACCTTC
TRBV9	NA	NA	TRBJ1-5	CASSAGRGQPQHF	TGTGCCAGCAGCGCCGGGCGGGGTCAGCCCCAGCATTTT
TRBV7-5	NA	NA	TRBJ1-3	CARSNEGTTGNTIYF	TGTGCCAGAAGCAATGAAGGTACTACTGGAAACACCATATATTTT
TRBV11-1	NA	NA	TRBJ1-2	CASSLARAGSYTF	TGTGCCAGCAGCTTAGCGCGGGCAGGGAGCTACACCTTC
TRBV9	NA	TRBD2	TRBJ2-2	CASSPSGKNTGELFF	TGTGCCAGCAGCCCTAGCGGGAAGAACACCGGGGAGCTGTTTTTT
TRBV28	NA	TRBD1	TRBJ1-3	CASSSSGQGGGNTIYF	TGTGCCAGCAGTTCCTCGGGACAGGGCGGTGGAAACACCATATATTTT
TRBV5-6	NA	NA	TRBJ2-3	CASSLTGVRAEDTQYF	TGTGCCAGCAGCTTGACGGGGGTACGGGCCGAAGATACGCAGTATTTT
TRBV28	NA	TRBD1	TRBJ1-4	CAIKGTGGLTNEKLFF	TGTGCCATTAAGGGGACAGGGGGCCTAACTAATGAAAAACTGTTTTTT
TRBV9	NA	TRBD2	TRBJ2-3	CASSVAKSSGSTDTQYF	TGTGCCAGCAGCGTAGCTAAGTCTAGCGGAAGCACAGATACGCAGTATTTT
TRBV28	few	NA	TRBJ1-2	CASSLDLRDGWHGYTF	TGTGCCAGCAGTTTGGACCTCCGGGACGGATGGCATGGCTACACCTTC
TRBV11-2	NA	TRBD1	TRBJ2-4	CASCRQGQNIQYF	TGTGCCAGCTGCAGACAGGGCCAAAACATTCAGTACTTC
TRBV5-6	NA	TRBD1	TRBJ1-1	CASSLGGGATEAFF	TGTGCCAGCAGCTTGGGAGGGGGCGCGACTGAAGCTTTCTTT
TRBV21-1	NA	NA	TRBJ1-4	CASSPRTGTNEKLFF	TGTGCCAGCAGCCCCCGGACAGGGACTAATGAAAAACTGTTTTTT
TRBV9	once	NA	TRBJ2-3	CASSHRDPDTQYF	TGTGCCAGCAGCCACCGGGACCCAGATACGCAGTATTTT
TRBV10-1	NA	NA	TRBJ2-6	CASSGTKGANVLTF	TGCGCCAGCAGCGGGACAAAAGGGGCCAACGTCCTGACTTTC
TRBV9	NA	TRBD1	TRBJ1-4	CASSARGGSEKLFF	TGTGCCAGCAGTGCCAGGGGGGGAAGTGAAAAACTGTTTTTT
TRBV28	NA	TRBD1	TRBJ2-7	CASSLYITGTGVYEQYF	TGTGCCAGCAGTTTATATATAACCGGGACAGGGGTCTACGAGCAGTACTTC
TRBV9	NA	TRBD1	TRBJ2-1	CASSLTGGDNEQFF	TGTGCCAGCAGCTTGACAGGGGGGGACAATGAGCAGTTCTTC
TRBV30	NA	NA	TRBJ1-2	CAWSAQAGSRRYTF	TGTGCCTGGAGTGCCCAGGCTGGATCCCGGCGCTACACCTTC
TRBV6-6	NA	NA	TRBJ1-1	CASRGGDGQRNTEAFF	TGTGCCAGCAGGGGGGGGGACGGCCAGCGGAACACTGAAGCTTTCTTT
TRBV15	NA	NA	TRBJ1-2	CATSRALLGHIYGYTF	TGTGCCACCAGCAGAGCCCTGTTGGGGCACATCTATGGCTACACCTTC
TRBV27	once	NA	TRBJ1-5	CASSTRRGLQYSNQPQHF	TGTGCCAGCAGTACCCGGCGGGGACTCCAATATAGCAATCAGCCCCAGCATTTT